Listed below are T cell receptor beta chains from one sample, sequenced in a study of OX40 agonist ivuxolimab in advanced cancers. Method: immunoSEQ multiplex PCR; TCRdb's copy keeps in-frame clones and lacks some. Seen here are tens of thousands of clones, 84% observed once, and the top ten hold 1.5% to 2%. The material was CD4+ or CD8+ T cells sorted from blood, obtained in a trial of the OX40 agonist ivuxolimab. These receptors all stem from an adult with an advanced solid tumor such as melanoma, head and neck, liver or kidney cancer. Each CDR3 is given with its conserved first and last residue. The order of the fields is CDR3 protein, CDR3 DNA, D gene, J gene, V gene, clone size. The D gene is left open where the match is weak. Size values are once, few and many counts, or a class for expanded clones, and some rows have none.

CDR3: CASSSSGSATGELFF; DNA: TGCGCCAGCAGCTCTAGCGGGAGCGCCACCGGGGAGCTGTTTTTT; D: TRBD2; J: TRBJ2-2; V: TRBV5-1; size: NA
CDR3: CASSLTGTGPYEQYF; DNA: TGTGCCAGTAGTTTAACCGGGACAGGTCCTTACGAGCAGTACTTC; D: TRBD1; J: TRBJ2-7; V: TRBV19; size: NA
CDR3: CASSLTGTSGYEQYF; DNA: TGTGCCAGCAGCTTAACCGGGACTAGCGGCTACGAGCAGTACTTC; D: TRBD2; J: TRBJ2-7; V: TRBV7-8; size: NA
CDR3: CASSPRTAREQYF; DNA: TGTGCCAGCAGCCCCAGGACGGCGAGGGAGCAGTACTTC; D: NA; J: TRBJ2-7; V: TRBV6-5; size: NA
CDR3: CAISPGPNTEAFF; DNA: TGTGCCATCAGTCCGGGCCCGAACACTGAAGCTTTCTTT; D: NA; J: TRBJ1-1; V: TRBV10-3; size: NA
CDR3: CATLRLAGGTDTQYF; DNA: TGTGCCACTCTCCGACTAGCGGGAGGCACAGATACGCAGTATTTT; D: TRBD2; J: TRBJ2-3; V: TRBV28; size: NA
CDR3: CASSLDRGRGETQYF; DNA: TGTGCCAGCAGCTTGGACAGGGGGCGCGGGGAGACCCAGTACTTC; D: TRBD1; J: TRBJ2-5; V: TRBV7-9; size: NA
CDR3: CASSPTGTSGSYEQYF; DNA: TGCGCCAGCAGCCCGACCGGGACTAGCGGGAGTTACGAGCAGTACTTC; D: TRBD2; J: TRBJ2-7; V: TRBV4-1; size: once
CDR3: CASSYRGEAFF; DNA: TGTGCCAGCAGTTACAGGGGCGAAGCTTTCTTT; D: TRBD1; J: TRBJ1-1; V: TRBV28; size: NA
CDR3: CASSVDGADTQYF; DNA: TGTGCCAGCAGCGTCGACGGAGCTGATACGCAGTATTTT; D: NA; J: TRBJ2-3; V: TRBV2; size: once
CDR3: CASSKDLGAGLGLLGEQYF; DNA: TGTGCCAGCAGCAAAGATTTGGGGGCCGGGTTGGGCCTCCTTGGCGAGCAGTACTTC; D: NA; J: TRBJ2-7; V: TRBV21-1; size: NA
CDR3: CASSLETSGRAYNEQFF; DNA: TGTGCCAGCAGCTTAGAGACTAGCGGGAGAGCCTACAATGAGCAGTTCTTC; D: TRBD2; J: TRBJ2-1; V: TRBV7-6; size: NA
CDR3: CASSTAGTRPNEQFF; DNA: TGTGCCAGTAGTACCGCCGGGACTAGACCCAATGAGCAGTTCTTC; D: TRBD2; J: TRBJ2-1; V: TRBV19; size: NA
CDR3: CASSRLAGGHNEQFF; DNA: TGTGCCAGCAGCCGTCTAGCGGGAGGCCACAATGAGCAGTTCTTC; D: TRBD2; J: TRBJ2-1; V: TRBV11-3; size: NA
CDR3: CASSRVGGQGYGYTF; DNA: TGTGCCAGCAGTAGGGTAGGGGGACAGGGCTATGGCTACACCTTC; D: TRBD1; J: TRBJ1-2; V: TRBV6-5; size: NA
CDR3: CASSLSSAGNTGELFF; DNA: TGTGCCAGCAGTTTGAGTTCGGCGGGTAACACCGGGGAGCTGTTTTTT; D: NA; J: TRBJ2-2; V: TRBV28; size: NA
CDR3: CSVGTSGVGDTQYF; DNA: TGCAGCGTCGGGACTAGCGGGGTTGGAGATACGCAGTATTTT; D: TRBD2; J: TRBJ2-3; V: TRBV29-1; size: NA
CDR3: CASSQVAGASYNEQFF; DNA: TGTGCCAGCAGCCAAGTAGCGGGAGCATCCTACAATGAGCAGTTCTTC; D: TRBD2; J: TRBJ2-1; V: TRBV14; size: NA
CDR3: CASSLRTGPTDTQYF; DNA: TGTGCCAGCTCACTGCGGACAGGGCCTACAGATACGCAGTATTTT; D: TRBD1; J: TRBJ2-3; V: TRBV18; size: NA
CDR3: CASSQYGYTF; DNA: TGTGCCAGCAGCCAATATGGCTACACCTTC; D: NA; J: TRBJ1-2; V: TRBV7-2; size: NA
CDR3: CASSLRKRSPDEQFF; DNA: TGTGCCAGCAGCTTACGGAAGCGGAGCCCCGATGAGCAGTTCTTC; D: NA; J: TRBJ2-1; V: TRBV7-2; size: NA
CDR3: CASSVMGSGANVLTF; DNA: TGTGCCAGCAGCGTGATGGGATCGGGGGCCAACGTCCTGACTTTC; D: NA; J: TRBJ2-6; V: TRBV9; size: NA
CDR3: CASSLGGGGNQPQHF; DNA: TGTGCCAGCAGTTTAGGGGGGGGCGGCAATCAGCCCCAGCATTTT; D: NA; J: TRBJ1-5; V: TRBV28; size: NA
CDR3: CASSIGGSTNEKLFF; DNA: TGTGCCAGTAGTATAGGGGGCTCAACTAATGAAAAACTGTTTTTT; D: NA; J: TRBJ1-4; V: TRBV19; size: NA
CDR3: CASSPKGVGANVLTF; DNA: TGTGCCAGCAGCCCTAAGGGGGTTGGGGCCAACGTCCTGACTTTC; D: NA; J: TRBJ2-6; V: TRBV11-3; size: NA
CDR3: CASSDPGREGPGVTDTQYF; DNA: TGTGCCAGCAGTGATCCAGGGCGGGAGGGGCCAGGTGTCACAGATACGCAGTATTTT; D: TRBD2; J: TRBJ2-3; V: TRBV2; size: once
CDR3: CASSVRTSGNSYNEQFF; DNA: TGTGCCAGCAGCGTAAGGACTAGCGGGAACTCCTACAATGAGCAGTTCTTC; D: TRBD2; J: TRBJ2-1; V: TRBV9; size: NA
CDR3: CAWSVAAFRTGLVLIRLDYGYTF; DNA: TGTGCCTGGAGTGTAGCCGCCTTCCGGACAGGTCTTGTCCTTATTAGGTTAGACTATGGCTACACCTTC; D: TRBD1; J: TRBJ1-2; V: TRBV30; size: medium-sized
CDR3: CASSFGTLPGYTF; DNA: TGTGCCAGCAGTTTTGGGACCCTCCCTGGCTACACCTTC; D: NA; J: TRBJ1-2; V: TRBV28; size: NA
CDR3: CASSLSTGDGQPQHF; DNA: TGCGCCAGCAGCTTGTCTACAGGGGATGGTCAGCCCCAGCATTTT; D: TRBD1; J: TRBJ1-5; V: TRBV5-1; size: NA
CDR3: CASSQDPQGATGNTIYF; DNA: TGCGCCAGCAGCCAAGATCCCCAGGGGGCAACTGGAAACACCATATATTTT; D: TRBD1; J: TRBJ1-3; V: TRBV4-3; size: NA
CDR3: CASSLVAVNTGELFF; DNA: TGCGCCAGCAGCTTGGTGGCAGTTAACACCGGGGAGCTGTTTTTT; D: NA; J: TRBJ2-2; V: TRBV5-1; size: NA
CDR3: CASSTQLGGNTIYF; DNA: TGTGCCAGCAGCACGCAGTTAGGAGGCAACACCATATATTTT; D: NA; J: TRBJ1-3; V: TRBV7-2; size: NA
CDR3: CASSAGVGNTIYF; DNA: TGTGCCAGCAGTGCAGGGGTAGGAAACACCATATATTTT; D: NA; J: TRBJ1-3; V: TRBV6-6; size: NA
CDR3: CASTPGGGGAYEQYF; DNA: TGTGCCAGCACCCCGGGGGGAGGGGGCGCGTACGAGCAGTACTTC; D: NA; J: TRBJ2-7; V: TRBV28; size: NA
CDR3: CASSFIRDRDYGYTF; DNA: TGTGCCAGCAGCTTCATTAGGGACAGGGATTATGGCTACACCTTC; D: TRBD1; J: TRBJ1-2; V: TRBV4-2; size: NA
CDR3: CASSFSHGPYEQYF; DNA: TGTGCCAGCAGCTTCTCCCACGGGCCCTACGAGCAGTACTTC; D: NA; J: TRBJ2-7; V: TRBV7-2; size: NA
CDR3: CASSLGQGVGYTF; DNA: TGTGCCAGCAGTTTGGGACAGGGGGTTGGCTACACCTTC; D: TRBD1; J: TRBJ1-2; V: TRBV28; size: NA
CDR3: CASSYSQGFNQPQHF; DNA: TGTGCCAGCAGTTACTCACAGGGCTTCAATCAGCCCCAGCATTTT; D: NA; J: TRBJ1-5; V: TRBV6-6; size: NA
CDR3: CASSLLVGGGSGYTF; DNA: TGTGCCAGCAGCTTGTTGGTCGGGGGGGGATCCGGCTACACCTTC; D: NA; J: TRBJ1-2; V: TRBV7-9; size: NA
CDR3: CSVKESGATNEKLFF; DNA: TGCAGCGTTAAGGAATCAGGAGCAACTAATGAAAAACTGTTTTTT; D: NA; J: TRBJ1-4; V: TRBV29-1; size: NA
CDR3: CASSRGSLANEKLFF; DNA: TGTGCCAGCAGCCGCGGGTCGCTAGCTAATGAAAAACTGTTTTTT; D: NA; J: TRBJ1-4; V: TRBV9; size: NA
CDR3: CASSLSGYEQYF; DNA: TGTGCCAGCAGCTTGTCCGGTTACGAGCAGTACTTC; D: NA; J: TRBJ2-7; V: TRBV11-3; size: NA
CDR3: CASSPYRDRQYF; DNA: TGTGCCAGCAGCCCCTACCGGGACAGACAGTACTTC; D: TRBD1; J: TRBJ2-7; V: TRBV7-2; size: NA
CDR3: CASSQFTGGGDNQPQHF; DNA: TGCGCCAGCAGTCAATTTACCGGGGGAGGGGACAATCAGCCCCAGCATTTT; D: NA; J: TRBJ1-5; V: TRBV23-1; size: few
CDR3: CSAREWDTQYF; DNA: TGCAGTGCTAGAGAGTGGGATACGCAGTATTTT; D: NA; J: TRBJ2-3; V: TRBV20-1; size: NA
CDR3: CSVTPGYEQFF; DNA: TGCAGCGTTACCCCTGGGTATGAGCAGTTCTTC; D: NA; J: TRBJ2-1; V: TRBV29-1; size: NA
CDR3: CASSYGSGADTQYF; DNA: TGTGCCAGCAGTTACGGTTCGGGGGCAGATACGCAGTATTTT; D: NA; J: TRBJ2-3; V: TRBV6-6; size: NA
CDR3: CASTRVGTLINYGYTF; DNA: TGTGCCAGCACCCGAGTCGGGACACTTATCAACTATGGCTACACCTTC; D: NA; J: TRBJ1-2; V: TRBV28; size: once
CDR3: CASSPTPQGGHSGGYTF; DNA: TGTGCCAGCAGCCCCACCCCCCAGGGGGGACATAGTGGTGGCTACACCTTC; D: TRBD1; J: TRBJ1-2; V: TRBV9; size: NA
CDR3: CASSTNGGEKLFF; DNA: TGTGCCAGCAGCACGAACGGAGGCGAAAAACTGTTTTTT; D: NA; J: TRBJ1-4; V: TRBV7-2; size: once
CDR3: CASSPSPYEQYF; DNA: TGTGCCAGCAGTCCTAGTCCCTACGAGCAGTACTTC; D: NA; J: TRBJ2-7; V: TRBV2; size: NA
CDR3: CASSQDIRVTGGSGYTF; DNA: TGCGCCAGCAGCCAAGATATTAGGGTAACAGGGGGCAGTGGCTACACCTTC; D: TRBD1; J: TRBJ1-2; V: TRBV4-1; size: NA